A single sample gave rise to the 20 T cell receptor beta chains below, sequenced in a study of OX40 agonist ivuxolimab in advanced cancers. Libraries were prepared by immunoSEQ multiplex PCR; TCRdb keeps only in-frame clonotypes and omits some of them. The table has about 60,000 clones, 80% to 90% seen once. Sequenced here: CD4+ or CD8+ T cells sorted from blood, sampled in a trial of the OX40 agonist ivuxolimab. These receptors all come from an adult with an advanced solid tumor such as melanoma, head and neck, liver or kidney cancer.

The rearrangement uses TRBV28 and TRBJ2-7, with D possibly TRBD2 on 7 matching bases. V shed 3 bases and J shed 3 bases, with 15 bases lying between them. The CDR3 is made up of 15 amino acids. The germline V gene has CDR1 MDHEN and CDR2 SYDVKM. CDR3 residues: CASSLVRGGDYEQYF. The CDR3 DNA is TGTGCCAGCAGTTTGGTTAGGGGGGGCGACTACGAGCAGTACTTC.

V gene TRBV18 combines with J gene TRBJ1-5; 7 bases match TRBD1. CDR3 length: 15 residues. V dropped 3 bases and J dropped 4; count of bases not matched to a gene: 6. Germline CDR1 KGHSH, CDR2 LQKENI. CDR3 nucleotide sequence: TGTGCCAGCTCACCGCCTCCAGGGGGTAATCAGCCCCAGCATTTT. Amino acid sequence: CASSPPPGGNQPQHF.

This clone was observed a single time. This chain joins TRBV6-5 and TRBJ1-1; tentative D call: TRBD1 (6 bases). The V and J ends lost 7 bases and 1 base respectively, with 13 bases between them. This CDR3 is built from 14 residues. Germline V CDR1 and CDR2: MNHEY, SVGAGI. The CDR3 sequence is CASTVGGQNTEAFF. The CDR3 DNA follows: TGTGCCAGCACTGTTGGGGGCCAGAACACTGAAGCTTTCTTT.

V and J are TRBV2 and TRBJ2-3, with TRBD2 matching over 9 bases. The J segment lost 2 bases and the V segment lost 7 bases, leaving 10 bases of the junction unmatched. This CDR3 spans 16 amino acids. The germline gives CDR1 SNHLY, CDR2 FYNNEI. The CDR3 reads CASTRRLAGNTDTQYF. CDR3 in DNA: TGTGCCAGCACCCGAAGGCTAGCGGGGAACACAGATACGCAGTATTTT.

This rearrangement joins TRBV5-1 to TRBJ2-1; possibly TRBD1 or TRBD2 for D (5 bases each). Germline V gene lookup returns CDR1 SGHRS and CDR2 YFSETQ. Between the trimmed V and J ends, which lost 5 bases and 5 bases, there was a span of 8 bases. The CDR3 totals 12 residues. The CDR3 coding sequence is TGCGCCAGCAGTAGGGGACACAATGAGCAGTTCTTC. Translated, it gives CASSRGHNEQFF.

Here the CDR3 DNA reads TGTGCCAGTAGTCCCTCTCGTTCGTTGGGTTACGAGCAGTACTTC. Encoded protein: CASSPSRSLGYEQYF. The gene calls are TRBV19 and TRBJ2-7; D ambiguous. Germline loops: CDR1 LNHDA, CDR2 SQIVND (reference sequence). This CDR3 contains 15 residues. V lost 5 bases and J lost 4, with 18 bases in between.

CDR3 loop: CASRGPNYGYTF. The DNA for the CDR3 is TGTGCCAGCCGGGGGCCCAACTATGGCTACACCTTC. The chain joins TRBV28 to TRBJ1-2, with D possibly being TRBD1 (6 bases). V was trimmed by 8 bases and J by 2 bases, leaving 9 bases between them. The germline CDR1 and CDR2 sequences are MDHEN and SYDVKM. This CDR3 is 12 amino acids long.

The chain uses TRBV6-1 and TRBJ1-1; 8 bases are shared with TRBD1. CDR1 is MNHNS and CDR2 is SASEGT in the germline V gene. V shed 7 bases and J 2 bases; nucleotides not matched to a gene: 6. CDR3 size: 14 residues. CDR3 loop: CASIDGTGNTEAFF. For the CDR3, the DNA is TGTGCCAGCATCGACGGGACAGGCAACACTGAAGCTTTCTTT.

The chain uses TRBV7-2 and TRBJ2-3; D call uncertain. Germline CDR1 is SGHTA and CDR2 is FQGNSA. CDR3 size: 14 residues. V was pared by 0 bases and J by 4 bases, with 8 bases between. CDR3 sequence reads: CASSLAGWADTQYF. As DNA, the CDR3 is TGTGCCAGCAGCTTAGCGGGGTGGGCAGATACGCAGTATTTT.

This chain links TRBV5-1 with TRBJ2-7; 8 nucleotides agree with TRBD1. CDR3 length equals 15 residues. CDR1 and CDR2 from the germline V gene are SGHRS and YFSETQ. Losses at the gene ends were 0 bases for V and 9 bases for J; bases not matched to a gene: 11. The CDR3 protein is CASSLELGTGGLQYF. The CDR3 DNA sequence: TGCGCCAGCAGCTTGGAGCTAGGCACAGGGGGACTGCAGTACTTC.

The V gene is TRBV6-1, the J gene TRBJ1-2; a weak D match, TRBD1 (6 bases). Germline V gives CDR1 MNHNS, CDR2 SASEGT. This CDR3 spans 11 amino acids. V gave up 6 bases and J gave up 11 bases, with 13 bases separating them. The chain's CDR3 is CASSRQAVYTF. The CDR3 bases are TGTGCCAGCAGCCGACAGGCGGTTTACACCTTC.

V usage is TRBV28 and J usage is TRBJ2-5; D possibly corresponds to TRBD2 (6 bases). Trimming left V 9 bases short and J 5 bases short, with 19 bases between. CDR1 and CDR2 from the germline V gene are MDHEN and SYDVKM. CDR3 size: 14 residues. CDR3 sequence (DNA): TGTGCCAGTTCGGTCGGGGGACGGGGGGAGACCCAGTACTTC. Translation gives CASSVGGRGETQYF.

The rearrangement joins TRBV5-5 to TRBJ2-3; the match to TRBD2 covers 9 bases. V lost 0 bases and J lost 0; bases outside the gene matches: 11. This CDR3 contains 19 residues. CDR1 is SGHKS and CDR2 is YYEKEE in the germline V gene (reference sequence). Here the CDR3 reads CASSLGGSGGQMSTDTQYF. CDR3 bases: TGTGCCAGCAGCTTGGGCGGTAGCGGGGGTCAAATGAGCACAGATACGCAGTATTTT.

Notes on this clone: One end of the junction varies from germline; a read error may be responsible. The chain uses TRBV5-1 and TRBJ2-3; D unclear. This CDR3 is 14 amino acids long. CDR1 SGHRS and CDR2 YFSETQ come from the germline V gene. The CDR3 is CASSLDFTTDTRYF. The CDR3 DNA sequence: TGCGCCAGCAGCTTAGATTTTACCACAGATACGCGGTATTTT.

This clone was observed a single time. This rearrangement joins TRBV28 to TRBJ2-7, with 8 bases fitting TRBD2. CDR3 length: 16 residues. Trimming cost V 3 bases and J 3 bases; bases outside gene matches: 10. Germline CDR1 and CDR2: MDHEN and SYDVKM. CDR3: CASSLGRAGGRYEQYF. The CDR3 DNA sequence: TGTGCCAGCAGTTTGGGGCGGGCGGGGGGCCGCTACGAGCAGTACTTC.

This chain connects TRBV11-2 to TRBJ2-1, with TRBD1 as a possible D gene (5 bases). Trimming shortened V by 7 bases and J by 12 bases, and 13 bases separated the two germline ends. The CDR3 is made up of 11 amino acids. Germline V gene sequence: CDR1 SGHAT, CDR2 FQNNGV. DNA for the CDR3: TGTGCCAGCATCTCCCCAAGGGGGCAGTTCTTC. It specifies CASISPRGQFF.

V and J are TRBV4-1 and TRBJ1-1, with TRBD1 as a possible D gene (6 bases). The V gene lost 4 bases and the J gene lost 1 base, with 19 bases spanning the gap. The CDR3 is made up of 17 amino acids. The V gene's germline CDR1 is MGHRA and CDR2 YSYEKL. The DNA of the CDR3 is TGCGCCAGCAGCCCCCTTATGAGTCGGGGGCCGAACACTGAAGCTTTCTTT. It encodes CASSPLMSRGPNTEAFF.

The V and J genes are TRBV6-1 and TRBJ2-5, with D unresolved. The V gene lost 2 bases and the J gene lost 4 bases, with 11 bases spanning the gap. There are 14 residues in the CDR3. From germline, CDR1 is MNHNS and CDR2 SASEGT. The CDR3 loop reads CASSESLLGETQYF. The CDR3 bases are TGTGCCAGCAGTGAATCCCTTTTGGGAGAGACCCAGTACTTC.

V usage is TRBV5-1 and J usage is TRBJ1-3; the D gene is possibly TRBD1 (5 bases). The germline CDR1 and CDR2 sequences are SGHRS and YFSETQ. Trimming left V 4 bases short and J 0 bases short, with 17 bases between. The CDR3 length is 17 residues. The CDR3 region is CASSLGPAPVSGNTIYF. CDR3 DNA sequence: TGCGCCAGCAGCCTGGGACCAGCACCCGTCTCTGGAAACACCATATATTTT.

The chain couples TRBV7-2 to TRBJ2-4; D unresolved. The CDR3 is 16 amino acids. V shed 3 bases and J shed 6 bases, with 18 bases lying between them. Germline assignment: CDR1 SGHTA and CDR2 FQGNSA. As DNA, the CDR3 is TGTGCCAGCAGCTTGGGATCTGCGACTTCACTAAACATTCAGTACTTC. Translated: CASSLGSATSLNIQYF.